The rows below give T cell receptor beta chains drawn from one sample of a study of early T cells in non-severe SARS-CoV-2 infection. Via MiXCR, TCRdb re-called the 5' RACE reads, giving one row per CDR3 protein. The sample yields fewer than 65,000 distinct CDR3 sequences, approximately 13% seen once. Sequenced material: whole blood. The receptor set was obtained from an adult who was a healthcare worker with PCR-confirmed SARS-CoV-2 infection or an uninfected control (not recorded which). Each CDR3 is given with its conserved first and last residue. The D gene is left open where the match is weak. Only part of the rows carry a size: once, few, many, or a class if the clone is expanded.

abundance	d_gene	v_gene	j_gene	len	CDR3aa	CDR3nt
few	TRBD2	TRBV29-1	TRBJ2-1	13	CSGASGGAGEQFF	TGCAGCGGGGCTAGCGGGGGGGCCGGTGAGCAGTTCTTC
-	TRBD1	TRBV12-3/TRBV12-4	TRBJ1-1	15	CASSETDRANTEAFF	TGTGCCAGCAGTGAAACCGACAGGGCCAACACTGAAGCTTTCTTT
many	-	TRBV27	TRBJ1-1	13	CASRENLNTEAFF	TGTGCCAGCAGAGAAAACCTTAACACTGAAGCTTTCTTT
few	-	TRBV14	TRBJ1-2	13	CASSSTGLYGYTF	TGTGCCAGCAGCTCGACAGGCCTCTATGGCTACACCTTC
-	TRBD2	TRBV12-3/TRBV12-4	TRBJ2-1	14	CASSPTSGGPSPVF	TGTGCCAGCAGCCCGACTAGCGGGGGGCCCTCTCCGGTCTTC
-	-	TRBV9	TRBJ2-1	15	CASSVAGLLYNEQFF	TGTGCCAGCAGCGTAGCGGGACTCCTCTACAATGAGCAGTTCTTC
-	-	TRBV6-5	TRBJ1-6	15	CASSYRSGGYSPLHF	TGTGCCAGCAGTTACAGGTCGGGGGGTTATTCACCCCTCCACTTT
many	-	TRBV5-1	TRBJ1-3	13	CASSPFGRDTIYF	TGCGCCAGCAGCCCGTTTGGAAGAGACACCATATATTTT
many	TRBD1	TRBV5-1	TRBJ1-2	14	CASSLAGTGGGYTF	TGCGCCAGCAGCTTGGCGGGGACAGGGGGCGGCTACACCTTC
few	-	TRBV30	TRBJ1-6	12	CAWKFVGSPLHF	TGTGCCTGGAAGTTTGTGGGTTCACCCCTCCACTTT
-	TRBD2	TRBV7-2	TRBJ2-3	13	CASSFAGEDTQYF	TGTGCCAGCAGCTTCGCGGGGGAAGATACGCAGTATTTT
few	-	TRBV27	TRBJ2-1	13	CASSFQIYNEQFF	TGTGCCAGCAGTTTTCAAATCTACAATGAGCAGTTCTTC
many	TRBD1	TRBV3-1	TRBJ1-1	17	CASSPGTGPPLNTEAFF	TGTGCCAGCAGTCCCGGGACAGGGCCCCCTTTGAACACTGAAGCTTTCTTT
many	-	TRBV7-2	TRBJ2-3	16	CASSLVGGRGTDTQYF	TGTGCCAGCAGCTTAGTTGGGGGCCGGGGCACAGATACGCAGTATTTT
-	TRBD2	TRBV5-1	TRBJ2-2	16	CASRVAGGRNTGELFF	TGCGCCAGCAGGGTAGCGGGGGGCCGGAACACCGGGGAGCTGTTTTTT
few	TRBD2	TRBV19	TRBJ2-1	14	CATRGGATGNEQFF	TGTGCCACGCGCGGGGGGGCGACTGGGAATGAGCAGTTCTTC
-	-	TRBV29-1	TRBJ1-2	14	CSVEWQTINYGYTF	TGCAGCGTTGAGTGGCAGACGATTAACTATGGCTACACCTTC